The source of this T cell receptor beta chain is a study of regulatory T cells in long-lasting Graves disease. V was clipped by 0 bases and J by 0 bases; unmatched bases: 4. The CDR3 contains 18 residues. CDR1 and CDR2 from the germline V gene are SGDLS and YYNGEE. Noted time point: newly diagnosed GD, antithyroid drugs for less than 3 months. Following extraction of RNA from PBMCs, that RNA was used to make the TCR library. Combining iRepertoire HTBI primers with Arm-PCR of CDR3 regions, the authors built TCR beta libraries. One entry per CDR3 protein results from TCRdb running MiXCR on the multiplex PCR reads. The sample gives hundreds of thousands of distinct CDR3 sequences, 16% of which show up once; about 20% is in the top ten. These data are also associated with another study on T cells in Graves' hyperthyroidism and ophthalmopathy. That work adds: The HTBI primer set drove a first-round RT-PCR of the TCR CDR3.

The receptor was derived from a woman aged 25 to 39 with Graves disease. V and J are TRBV9 and TRBJ2-6; 9 bases are shared with TRBD1. The specimen was peripheral blood mononuclear cells (PBMCs), collected at new diagnosis, from a patient treated with antithyroid drugs. CDR3 residues: CASSVAATGGSGANVLTF. As DNA, the CDR3 is TGTGCCAGCAGCGTAGCTGCGACAGGGGGCTCTGGGGCCAACGTCCTGACTTTC.